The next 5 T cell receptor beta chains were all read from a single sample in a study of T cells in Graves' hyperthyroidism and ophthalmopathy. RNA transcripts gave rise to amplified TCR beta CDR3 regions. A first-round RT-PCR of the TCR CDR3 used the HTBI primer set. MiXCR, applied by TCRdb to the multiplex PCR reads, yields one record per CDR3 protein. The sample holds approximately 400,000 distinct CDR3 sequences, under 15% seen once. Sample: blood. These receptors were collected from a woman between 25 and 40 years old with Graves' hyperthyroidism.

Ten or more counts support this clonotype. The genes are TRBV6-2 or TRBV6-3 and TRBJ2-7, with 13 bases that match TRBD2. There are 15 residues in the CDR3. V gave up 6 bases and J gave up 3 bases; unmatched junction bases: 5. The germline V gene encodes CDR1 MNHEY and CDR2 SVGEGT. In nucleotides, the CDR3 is TGTGCCAGCAGCAGACTAGCGGGAGGAGGCTACGAGCAGTACTTC. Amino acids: CASSRLAGGGYEQYF.

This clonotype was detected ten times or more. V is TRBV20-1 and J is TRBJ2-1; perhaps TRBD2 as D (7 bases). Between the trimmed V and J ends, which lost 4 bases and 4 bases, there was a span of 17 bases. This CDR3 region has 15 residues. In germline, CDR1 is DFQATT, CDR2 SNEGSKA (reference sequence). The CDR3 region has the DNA TGCAGTGCTACACATGGGGGGGCTGGGTACAATGAGCAGTTCTTC. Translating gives CSATHGGAGYNEQFF.

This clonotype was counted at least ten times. In DNA form, the CDR3 reads TGTGCCAGCAGTGAAACGGAGGCCAAAAACATTCAGTACTTC. Its translation: CASSETEAKNIQYF. The rearrangement links TRBV2 to TRBJ2-4; D call uncertain. There are 14 residues in the CDR3. Germline V gene sequence: CDR1 SNHLY, CDR2 FYNNEI. Trimming stripped 2 bases from V and 1 base from J, with 6 bases between. Full variable domain (remainder filled in from reference TRBV2 and TRBJ2-4): EPEVTQTPSHQVTQMGQEVILRCVPISNHLYFYWYRQILGQKVEFLVSFYNNEISEKSEIFDDQFSVERPDGSNFTLKIRSTKLEDSAMYFCASSETEAKNIQYFGAGTRLSVL.

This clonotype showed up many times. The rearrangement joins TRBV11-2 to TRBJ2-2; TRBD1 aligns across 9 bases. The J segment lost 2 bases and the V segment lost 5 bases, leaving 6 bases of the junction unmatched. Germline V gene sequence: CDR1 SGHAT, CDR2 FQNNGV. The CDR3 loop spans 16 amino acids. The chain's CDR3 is CASSAGQGFNTGELFF. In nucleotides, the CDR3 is TGTGCCAGCAGCGCGGGACAGGGCTTCAACACCGGGGAGCTGTTTTTT.

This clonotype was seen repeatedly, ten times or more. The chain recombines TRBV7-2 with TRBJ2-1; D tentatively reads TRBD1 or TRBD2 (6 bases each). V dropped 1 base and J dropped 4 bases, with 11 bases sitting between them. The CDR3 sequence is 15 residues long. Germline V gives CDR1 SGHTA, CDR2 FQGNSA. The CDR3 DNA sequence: TGTGCCAGCAGCTTAGGGGGGGCCTCTTACAATGAGCAGTTCTTC. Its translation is CASSLGGASYNEQFF.